This T cell receptor beta chain originates from a study of radiation and T cells in renal cell carcinoma. CDR3 length: 14 amino acids. V lost 3 bases and J lost 7; bases outside the gene matches: 3. Germline CDR1 and CDR2: KGHSH and LQKENI. Sequencing was performed with immunoSEQ multiplex PCR; in TCRdb, only in-frame clones are kept and a portion is missing. The data show around 180,000 clones, 88% seen once. As to time point: blood 4 weeks post-SBRT, at nephrectomy. Treatment: 15 Gy SBRT to primary tumor, nephrectomy 4 weeks later. This TCR came from a woman aged 50 to 60 with renal cell carcinoma. The rearrangement uses TRBV18 and TRBJ2-4; 10 nucleotides match TRBD2. The sequencing used blood, collected from a patient whose treatment included radiotherapy and nephrectomy. CDR3 residues: CASSPSGLANIQYF. The CDR3 DNA sequence: TGTGCCAGCTCACCCTCGGGACTAGCGAACATTCAGTACTTC.